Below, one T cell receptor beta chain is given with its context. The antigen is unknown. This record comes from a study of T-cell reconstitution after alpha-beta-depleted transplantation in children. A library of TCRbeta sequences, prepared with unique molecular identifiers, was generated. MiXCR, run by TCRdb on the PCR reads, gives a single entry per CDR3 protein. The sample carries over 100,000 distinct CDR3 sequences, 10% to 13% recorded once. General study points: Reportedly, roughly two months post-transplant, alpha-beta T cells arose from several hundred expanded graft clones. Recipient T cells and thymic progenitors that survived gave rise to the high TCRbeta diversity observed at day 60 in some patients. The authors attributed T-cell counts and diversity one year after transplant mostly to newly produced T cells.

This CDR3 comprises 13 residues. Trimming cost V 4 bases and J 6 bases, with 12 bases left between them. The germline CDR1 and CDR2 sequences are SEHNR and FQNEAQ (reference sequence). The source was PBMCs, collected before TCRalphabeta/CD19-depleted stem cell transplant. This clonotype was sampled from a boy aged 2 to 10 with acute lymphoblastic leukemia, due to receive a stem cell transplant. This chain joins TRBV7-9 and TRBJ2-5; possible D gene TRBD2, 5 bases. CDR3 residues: CASSSGRKQTQYF. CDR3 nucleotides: TGTGCCAGCAGCTCGGGAAGAAAGCAGACCCAGTACTTC.